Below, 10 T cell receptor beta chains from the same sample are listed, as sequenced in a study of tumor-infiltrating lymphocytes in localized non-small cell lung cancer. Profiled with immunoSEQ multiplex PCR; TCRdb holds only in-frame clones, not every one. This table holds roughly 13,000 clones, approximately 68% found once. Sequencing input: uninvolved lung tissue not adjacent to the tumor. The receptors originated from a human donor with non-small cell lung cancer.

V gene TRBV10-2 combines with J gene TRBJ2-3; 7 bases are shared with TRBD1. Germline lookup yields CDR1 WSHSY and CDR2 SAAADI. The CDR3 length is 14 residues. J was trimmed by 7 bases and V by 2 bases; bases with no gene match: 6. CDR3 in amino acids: CASSEIGGTNTQYF. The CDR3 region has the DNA TGCGCCAGCAGTGAGATAGGGGGCACTAATACGCAGTATTTT.

The CDR3 nucleotides read TGTGCCAGCAGCTTAGGGGCAGGGCCTACTAATGAAAAACTGTTTTTT. This translates into CASSLGAGPTNEKLFF. V and J are TRBV7-6 and TRBJ1-4; weak D call: TRBD1 (5 bases). Germline-derived CDR1 and CDR2 are SGHVS and FNYEAQ. The CDR3 loop spans 16 amino acids. Trimming left V 1 base short and J 2 bases short, with 11 bases between.

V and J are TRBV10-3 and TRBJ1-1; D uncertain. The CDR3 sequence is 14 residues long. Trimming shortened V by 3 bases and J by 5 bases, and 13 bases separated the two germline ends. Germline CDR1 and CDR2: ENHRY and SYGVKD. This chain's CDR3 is CAISEREGRTEAFF. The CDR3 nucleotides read TGTGCCATCAGTGAACGCGAGGGAAGGACTGAAGCTTTCTTT.

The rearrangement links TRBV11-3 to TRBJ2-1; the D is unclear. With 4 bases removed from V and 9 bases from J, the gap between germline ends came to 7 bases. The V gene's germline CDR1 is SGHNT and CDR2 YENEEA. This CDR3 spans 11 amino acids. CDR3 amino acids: CASSSHTEQFF. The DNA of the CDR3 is TGTGCCAGCAGCTCGCACACTGAGCAGTTCTTC.

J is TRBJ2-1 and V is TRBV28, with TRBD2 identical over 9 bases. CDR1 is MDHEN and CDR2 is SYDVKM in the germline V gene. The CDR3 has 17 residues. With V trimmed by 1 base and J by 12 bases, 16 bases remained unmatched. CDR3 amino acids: CASSLYSVAGASRTQFF. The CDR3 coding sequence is TGTGCCAGCAGTTTATATTCGGTAGCGGGAGCCTCCCGTACGCAGTTCTTC.

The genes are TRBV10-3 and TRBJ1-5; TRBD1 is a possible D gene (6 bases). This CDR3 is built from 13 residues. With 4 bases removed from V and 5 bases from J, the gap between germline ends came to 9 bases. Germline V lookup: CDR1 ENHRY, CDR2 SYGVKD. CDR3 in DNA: TGTGCCATCAGTGTGGGGGCATATCAGCCCCAGCATTTT. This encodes CAISVGAYQPQHF.

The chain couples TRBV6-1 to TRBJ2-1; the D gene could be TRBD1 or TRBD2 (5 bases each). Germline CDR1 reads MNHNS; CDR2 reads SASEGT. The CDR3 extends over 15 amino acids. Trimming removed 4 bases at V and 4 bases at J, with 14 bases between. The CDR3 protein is CASSVGVQVYNEQFF. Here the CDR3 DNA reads TGTGCCAGCAGTGTGGGGGTACAAGTATACAATGAGCAGTTCTTC.

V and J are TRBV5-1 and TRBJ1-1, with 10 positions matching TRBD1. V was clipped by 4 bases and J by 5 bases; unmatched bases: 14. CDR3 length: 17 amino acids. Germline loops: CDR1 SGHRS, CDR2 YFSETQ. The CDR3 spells CASSNRQGAMRGTEAFF. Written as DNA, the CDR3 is TGCGCCAGCAGCAACCGACAGGGGGCTATGAGGGGGACTGAAGCTTTCTTT.

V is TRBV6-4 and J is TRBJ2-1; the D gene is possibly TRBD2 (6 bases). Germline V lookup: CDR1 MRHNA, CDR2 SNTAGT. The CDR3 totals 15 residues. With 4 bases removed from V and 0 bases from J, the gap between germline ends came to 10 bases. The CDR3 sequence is CASSVGAGSYNEQFF. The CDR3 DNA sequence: TGTGCCAGCAGTGTTGGAGCGGGCTCCTACAATGAGCAGTTCTTC.

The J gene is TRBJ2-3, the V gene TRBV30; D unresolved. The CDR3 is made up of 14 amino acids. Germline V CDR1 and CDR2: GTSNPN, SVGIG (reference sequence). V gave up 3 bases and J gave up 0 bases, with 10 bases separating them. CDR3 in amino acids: CAWRTGFSTDTQYF. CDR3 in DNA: TGTGCCTGGAGGACCGGGTTTAGCACAGATACGCAGTATTTT.